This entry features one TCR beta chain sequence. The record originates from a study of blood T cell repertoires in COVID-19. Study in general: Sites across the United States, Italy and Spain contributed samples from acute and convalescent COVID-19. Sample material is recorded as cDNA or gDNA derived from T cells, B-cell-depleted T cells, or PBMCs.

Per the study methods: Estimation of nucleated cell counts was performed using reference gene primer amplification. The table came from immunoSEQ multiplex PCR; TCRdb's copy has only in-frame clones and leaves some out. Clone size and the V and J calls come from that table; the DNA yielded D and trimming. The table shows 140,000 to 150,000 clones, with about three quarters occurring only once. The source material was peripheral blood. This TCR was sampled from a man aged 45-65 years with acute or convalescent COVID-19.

CDR3 bases: TGTGCCAGCAGCTTAAGGGGAACGGGACAGCGGACAGATACGCAGTATTTT. Amino acid sequence: CASSLRGTGQRTDTQYF. The J gene is TRBJ2-3, the V gene TRBV7-6; 7 bases map to TRBD1. The CDR3 contains 17 residues. The germline CDR1 and CDR2 sequences are SGHVS and FNYEAQ. V trimming: 2 bases; J trimming: 3 bases; junction bases outside the gene matches: 11.